The 28 T cell receptor beta chains in this list originate from one sample, sequenced in a study of blood T cell repertoires in COVID-19. TCRdb's table, derived via immunoSEQ multiplex PCR, lists solely in-frame clones and lacks some. This sample yields about 430,000 clones, of which 70% to 90% are seen a single time; over 0.9% belongs to the top ten. Material: PBMCs or T cells enriched from blood (not recorded which). The receptors come from a woman between 25 and 40 years old with acute COVID-19.

The V gene is TRBV25-1, the J gene TRBJ1-1; D ambiguous. The V end lost 2 bases, the J end lost 2 bases, and 6 bases lay between the germline ends. Germline V gene sequence: CDR1 MGHDK, CDR2 SYGVNS. This CDR3 contains 13 residues. The CDR3 nucleotides are TGTGCCAGCAGTGAACAACTAAACACTGAAGCTTTCTTT. Protein product: CASSEQLNTEAFF.

V and J are TRBV9 and TRBJ1-1; a possible D gene is TRBD1 (5 bases). Germline V CDR1 and CDR2: SGDLS, YYNGEE. Trimming left V 1 base short and J 0 bases short, with 16 bases between. The length of the CDR3 is 17 residues. CDR3 protein: CASSVSGGPSVNTEAFF. The CDR3 region has the DNA TGTGCCAGCAGCGTATCGGGGGGACCCTCGGTGAACACTGAAGCTTTCTTT.

The V and J genes are TRBV7-9 and TRBJ2-7, with a weak D call TRBD1 (5 bases). Trimming shortened V by 3 bases and J by 5 bases, and 14 bases separated the two germline ends. CDR1 and CDR2 from the germline V gene are SEHNR and FQNEAQ (reference sequence). This CDR3 region has 14 residues. Here the CDR3 DNA reads TGTGCCAGCAGCTTTGGTGGGGCGATCCACGAGCAGTACTTC. It codes for CASSFGGAIHEQYF.

The chain carries TRBV24-1 and TRBJ2-7; a weak D match, TRBD1 (6 bases). Germline CDR1 reads KGHDR; CDR2 reads SFDVKD. This CDR3 spans 15 amino acids. Trimming took 7 bases from V and 2 from J, leaving 17 bases between them. Here the CDR3 DNA reads TGTGCCACCAGCCCAGGGGCCCCCTCAACCTACGAGCAGTACTTC. Protein: CATSPGAPSTYEQYF.

The rearrangement joins TRBV7-9 to TRBJ1-2; unclear D gene. Trimming cost V 1 base and J 1 base, with 4 bases left between them. The germline V gene has CDR1 SEHNR and CDR2 FQNEAQ (reference sequence). This CDR3 is built from 13 residues. The CDR3 nucleotides read TGTGCCAGCAGCTTAGGACATAACTATGGCTACACCTTC. Its translation is CASSLGHNYGYTF. The full variable domain, its missing parts supplied by reference TRBV7-9 and TRBJ1-2, is DTGVSQNPRHKITKRGQNVTFRCDPISEHNRLYWYRQTLGQGPEFLTYFQNEAQLEKSRLLSDRFSAERPKGSFSTLEIQRTEQGDSAMYLCASSLGHNYGYTFGSGTRLTVV.

The chain links TRBV27 to TRBJ1-5; tentative D call: TRBD1 (6 bases). The germline V and J ends were trimmed by 2 bases and 0 bases, with 8 bases remaining between them. This CDR3 contains 15 residues. Germline V CDR1 and CDR2: MNHEY, SMNVEV (reference sequence). The CDR3 loop is CASSLRGTSNQPQHF. As DNA, the CDR3 is TGTGCCAGCAGTTTAAGGGGGACTAGCAATCAGCCCCAGCATTTT.

This clone has just a few counts. The chain links TRBV2 to TRBJ1-1; the match to TRBD1 covers 9 bases. V gave up 4 bases and J gave up 6 bases; unmatched junction bases: 9. Germline CDR1 is SNHLY and CDR2 is FYNNEI. The CDR3 is made up of 15 amino acids. The DNA of the CDR3 is TGTGCCAGCAGTGCGTACCGGGACAGGGATTCTGAAGCTTTCTTT. It encodes CASSAYRDRDSEAFF. The full variable domain, in which reference TRBV2 and TRBJ1-1 provide the parts outside the CDR3, is EPEVTQTPSHQVTQMGQEVILRCVPISNHLYFYWYRQILGQKVEFLVSFYNNEISEKSEIFDDQFSVERPDGSNFTLKIRSTKLEDSAMYFCASSAYRDRDSEAFFGQGTRLTVV.

The gene calls are TRBV11-2 and TRBJ2-7; D remains ambiguous. This CDR3 has 11 amino acids. V lost 1 base and J 7 bases, leaving 5 bases between the germline ends. Germline loops: CDR1 SGHAT, CDR2 FQNNGV. CDR3 in DNA: TGTGCCAGCAGCTTAGCCGAGGAGCAGTACTTC. Amino acid sequence: CASSLAEEQYF. Complete variable domain (other parts from reference TRBV11-2 and TRBJ2-7): EAGVAQSPRYKIIEKRQSVAFWCNPISGHATLYWYQQILGQGPKLLIQFQNNGVVDDSQLPKDRFSAERLKGVDSTLKIQPAKLEDSAVYLCASSLAEEQYFGPGTRLTVT.

This chain links TRBV7-3 with TRBJ2-3; D unclear. The CDR3 totals 15 residues. Trimming took 2 bases from V and 1 from J, leaving 10 bases between them. CDR1 is SGHTA and CDR2 is FQGTGA in the germline V gene. The CDR3 bases are TGTGCCAGCAGCTTAGTGTCTGTCGGCACAGATACGCAGTATTTT. Protein product: CASSLVSVGTDTQYF.

The chain links TRBV5-8 to TRBJ2-3; 9 bases align to TRBD2. The CDR3 consists of 18 residues. Per germline, CDR1 SGHTS and CDR2 YDEGEE. V was clipped by 2 bases and J by 0 bases; unmatched bases: 10. CDR3 amino acids: CASSFTLAGISSTDTQYF. The CDR3 DNA follows: TGTGCCAGCAGCTTTACTCTAGCGGGAATCTCTAGCACAGATACGCAGTATTTT.

The rearrangement links TRBV28 to TRBJ2-2, with D possibly TRBD1 on 7 matching bases. Trimming stripped 7 bases from V and 4 bases from J, with 13 bases between. CDR1 and CDR2 from the germline V gene are MDHEN and SYDVKM. The length of the CDR3 is 14 residues. The CDR3 DNA reads TGTGCCAGCAAGGAGGGGGCCGGCACCGGGGAGCTGTTTTTT. Its translation: CASKEGAGTGELFF. The whole variable domain, remainder taken from reference TRBV28 and TRBJ2-2, is DVKVTQSSRYLVKRTGEKVFLECVQDMDHENMFWYRQDPGLGLRLIYFSYDVKMKEKGDIPEGYSVSREKKERFSLILESASTNQTSMYLCASKEGAGTGELFFGEGSRLTVL.

CDR3 nucleotides: TGTGCCAGTAGTATTGGGACATACAATGAGCAGTTCTTC. It yields the protein CASSIGTYNEQFF. The chain has TRBV19 and TRBJ2-1; D possibly corresponds to TRBD1 (6 bases). The CDR3 totals 13 residues. Germline CDR1 LNHDA, CDR2 SQIVND (reference sequence). V dropped 3 bases and J dropped 4 bases, with 7 bases sitting between them.

This chain links TRBV13 with TRBJ2-2; tentative D call: TRBD2 (5 bases). Germline-derived CDR1 and CDR2 are PRHDT and FYEKMQ (reference sequence). The CDR3 totals 16 residues. V lost 3 bases and J lost 0, with 11 bases in between. The CDR3 reads CASSFNFGANTGELFF. The CDR3 DNA sequence: TGTGCCAGCAGCTTTAACTTCGGGGCGAACACCGGGGAGCTGTTTTTT.

The J gene is TRBJ1-6, the V gene TRBV12-5, with TRBD1 identical over 8 bases. This CDR3 spans 16 amino acids. The ends lost 6 bases at V and 7 bases at J; junction bases unmatched: 11. Germline CDR1 is LGHNT and CDR2 is FRNRAP. The CDR3 bases are TGTGCTAGTGGCCCTTCCGACAGGGGATACAATTCACCCCTCCACTTT. Protein sequence: CASGPSDRGYNSPLHF.

The chain is built from TRBV6-1 and TRBJ1-1; D might be TRBD1 (6 bases). The CDR3 loop spans 14 amino acids. The germline gives CDR1 MNHNS, CDR2 SASEGT. Trimming took off 2 bases at V and 4 bases at J, with 11 bases between the two ends. The CDR3 DNA reads as TGTGCCAGCAGTGAAACAGGGATAGTCACTGAAGCTTTCTTT. Amino acids: CASSETGIVTEAFF.

V usage is TRBV5-1 and J usage is TRBJ2-2; no clear D. The germline V and J ends were trimmed by 1 base and 6 bases, with 13 bases remaining between them. CDR3 length: 15 residues. CDR1 is SGHRS, CDR2 YFSETQ, per germline. The CDR3 region has the DNA TGCGCCAGCAGCTTGATGGGCCGCAACCCCGGGGAGCTGTTTTTT. This encodes CASSLMGRNPGELFF.

CDR3 amino acids: CASSLRGLAGGGETQYF. The CDR3 region has the DNA TGTGCCAGCAGTTTAAGAGGACTAGCGGGGGGAGGGGAGACCCAGTACTTC. The chain links TRBV7-6 to TRBJ2-5, with 14 bases that match TRBD2. V lost 6 bases, J lost 5 bases, and 11 bases stayed unmatched. Germline CDR1 SGHVS, CDR2 FNYEAQ. The CDR3 covers 17 residues.

The chain recombines TRBV6-2 or TRBV6-3 with TRBJ1-2, with D possibly TRBD1 on 5 matching bases. Trimming stripped 4 bases from V and 10 bases from J, with 16 bases between. The CDR3 loop spans 13 amino acids. Germline-derived CDR1 and CDR2 are MNHEY and SVGEGT. The CDR3: CASSFLYQGIYTF. Here the CDR3 DNA reads TGTGCCAGCAGTTTTCTGTACCAGGGAATCTACACCTTC.

This clone was detected a few times. V and J are TRBV27 and TRBJ2-6, with D unclear. CDR3 size: 17 residues. In germline, CDR1 is MNHEY, CDR2 SMNVEV (reference sequence). Trimming stripped 5 bases from V and 2 bases from J, with 16 bases between. The CDR3 DNA reads as TGTGCCAGCAGTCCCCACGGGTCACGGACTGGGGCCAACGTCCTGACTTTC. Its protein is CASSPHGSRTGANVLTF.

The rearrangement joins TRBV20-1 to TRBJ1-2; possible D gene TRBD1, 5 bases. The V gene lost 3 bases and the J gene lost 6 bases, with 11 bases spanning the gap. From germline, CDR1 is DFQATT and CDR2 SNEGSKA (reference sequence). CDR3 length equals 12 residues. The CDR3, as DNA: TGCAGTGCTAGTGGGGCAGCCCATGGCTACACCTTC. Translation gives CSASGAAHGYTF.

The chain uses TRBV27 and TRBJ2-4; 15 bases match TRBD2. Looked up from germline, CDR1 is MNHEY and CDR2 is SMNVEV (reference sequence). The CDR3 extends over 20 amino acids. V trimming: 1 base; J trimming: 0 bases; junction bases outside the gene matches: 7. The CDR3 region is CASSLLGLAGGQEAKNIQYF. DNA for the CDR3: TGTGCCAGCAGTTTATTAGGACTAGCGGGGGGGCAAGAAGCCAAAAACATTCAGTACTTC.

J is TRBJ1-4 and V is TRBV4-1; 7 positions agree with TRBD1. The CDR3 loop spans 16 amino acids. CDR1 is MGHRA, CDR2 YSYEKL, per germline. V lost 0 bases to trimming and J lost 7 bases; unmatched junction nucleotides: 8. The CDR3 bases are TGCGCCAGCAGCCAAGACGATTACAGGGGTGGTGAAAAACTGTTTTTT. Translated: CASSQDDYRGGEKLFF.

This chain connects TRBV27 to TRBJ2-7; no definite D call. The CDR3 totals 13 residues. The germline V and J ends were trimmed by 2 bases and 4 bases, with 9 bases remaining between them. Germline values: CDR1 MNHEY, CDR2 SMNVEV (reference sequence). The CDR3 DNA follows: TGTGCCAGCAGTTTAGGGCAGAGATACGAGCAGTACTTC. It encodes CASSLGQRYEQYF.

The chain joins TRBV2 to TRBJ1-4, with D hard to call. Trimming took off 7 bases at V and 7 bases at J, with 16 bases between the two ends. CDR3 length equals 14 residues. CDR1 and CDR2 from the germline V gene are SNHLY and FYNNEI. CDR3 DNA: TGTGCCAGCAAGCGGGCCCCCGGCGGTGAAAAACTGTTTTTT. It translates to CASKRAPGGEKLFF.

The chain couples TRBV19 to TRBJ2-7, with a tentative D call TRBD1 (6 bases). Trimming stripped 6 bases from V and 6 bases from J, with 9 bases between. Germline CDR1 LNHDA, CDR2 SQIVND (reference sequence). CDR3 length: 11 residues. The CDR3, as DNA: TGTGCCAGTAGGACAGGTGCCGAGCAGTACTTC. It translates to CASRTGAEQYF.

This chain connects TRBV2 to TRBJ1-2; maybe TRBD1 (6 bases). Germline values: CDR1 SNHLY, CDR2 FYNNEI. Deletions cut 2 bases from V and 3 bases from J, with 10 bases between. The CDR3 covers 14 residues. CDR3: CASSERGSDYGYTF. Written as DNA, the CDR3 is TGTGCCAGCAGTGAAAGGGGGTCAGACTATGGCTACACCTTC.

This clone was picked up one time. This chain connects TRBV29-1 to TRBJ2-1; 7 bases line up with TRBD1. Per the germline V gene, CDR1 is SQVTM and CDR2 is ANQGSEA. The CDR3 is 17 residues long. With V trimmed by 8 bases and J by 8 bases, 24 bases remained unmatched. CDR3 region: CSSHLPGQNPAGDEQFF. The CDR3 DNA reads TGCAGCTCCCATCTTCCGGGACAGAATCCCGCGGGTGATGAGCAGTTCTTC.

This sequence joins TRBV18 and TRBJ2-3; tentative D call: TRBD2 (5 bases). Germline CDR1 KGHSH, CDR2 LQKENI. There are 17 residues in the CDR3. V lost 6 bases to trimming and J lost 0 bases, with 19 bases between them. The CDR3, as DNA: TGTGCCAGCTCTCCGTCGGACTCACGATTAAGCACAGATACGCAGTATTTT. It translates to CASSPSDSRLSTDTQYF.